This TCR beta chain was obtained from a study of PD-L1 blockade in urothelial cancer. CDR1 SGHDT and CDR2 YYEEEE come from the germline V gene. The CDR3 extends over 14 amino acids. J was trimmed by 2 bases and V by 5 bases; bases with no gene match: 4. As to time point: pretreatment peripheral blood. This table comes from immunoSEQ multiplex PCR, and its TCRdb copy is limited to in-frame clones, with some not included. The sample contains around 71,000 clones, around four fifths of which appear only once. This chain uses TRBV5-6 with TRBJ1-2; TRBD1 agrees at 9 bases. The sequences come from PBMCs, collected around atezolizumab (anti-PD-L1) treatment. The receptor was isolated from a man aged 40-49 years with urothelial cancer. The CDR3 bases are TGTGCCAGCAGAGAAACAGGGGGCAACTATGGCTACACCTTC. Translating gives CASRETGGNYGYTF. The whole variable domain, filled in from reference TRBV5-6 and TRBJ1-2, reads DAGVTQSPTHLIKTRGQQVTLRCSPKSGHDTVSWYQQALGQGPQFIFQYYEEEERQRGNFPDRFSGHQFPNYSSELNVNALLLGDSALYLCASRETGGNYGYTFGSGTRLTVV.